Presented here are 10 T cell receptor beta chains from one specimen sequenced in a study of blood T cell repertoires in COVID-19. The assay was immunoSEQ multiplex PCR, and TCRdb's table has in-frame clones only and misses some. The sample includes tens of thousands of clones, about nine tenths of them seen just once. Sequenced input: peripheral blood. These receptor sequences come from a man aged 55 to 70 with COVID-19, enrolled during active disease.

This clone was recorded only once. The chain is built from TRBV20-1 and TRBJ2-1; no reliable D call. V lost 3 bases, J lost 0 bases, and 12 bases lay in between. This CDR3 has 15 residues. Germline lookup yields CDR1 DFQATT and CDR2 SNEGSKA (reference sequence). The CDR3 DNA reads as TGCAGTGCTAGTGCAATTTGGGCCTCCTACAATGAGCAGTTCTTC. Translating it yields CSASAIWASYNEQFF.

On this clone itself: One end of the junction does not line up with germline, which may come from a read error. The chain combines TRBV12-3 or TRBV12-4 with TRBJ2-1; D is unresolved. There are 9 residues in the CDR3. The CDR3 DNA follows: TGTGCCAGCAGTTTCCCTGAGGTCTTC. Amino acid sequence: CASSFPEVF.

The rearrangement uses TRBV19 and TRBJ1-5; 8 bases map to TRBD1. The CDR3 runs to 15 residues. The trim removed 5 bases at V and 1 base at J, leaving 4 bases unmatched. Per the germline V gene, CDR1 is LNHDA and CDR2 is SQIVND (reference sequence). The CDR3 region is CASSPTGGSNQPQHF. CDR3 nucleotide sequence: TGTGCCAGTAGTCCCACAGGGGGAAGCAATCAGCCCCAGCATTTT.

V gene TRBV2 combines with J gene TRBJ1-6, with unresolved D. V lost 4 bases and J lost 5, with 9 bases in between. Germline values: CDR1 SNHLY, CDR2 FYNNEI. The CDR3 runs to 14 residues. CDR3: CASSGGLNNSPLHF. Here the CDR3 DNA reads TGTGCCAGCAGTGGAGGGTTGAATAATTCACCCCTCCACTTT. Using reference TRBV2 and TRBJ1-6 for the parts outside the CDR3, the full variable domain is EPEVTQTPSHQVTQMGQEVILRCVPISNHLYFYWYRQILGQKVEFLVSFYNNEISEKSEIFDDQFSVERPDGSNFTLKIRSTKLEDSAMYFCASSGGLNNSPLHFGNGTRLTVT.

V is TRBV6-2 or TRBV6-3 and J is TRBJ1-1; tentatively, D is TRBD1 (6 bases). The CDR3 consists of 15 residues. Germline V gene sequence: CDR1 MNHEY, CDR2 SVGEGT. The V gene lost 0 bases and the J gene lost 3 bases, with 11 bases spanning the gap. CDR3 protein: CASSYSNKGDTEAFF. DNA of the CDR3: TGTGCCAGCAGTTACTCGAATAAGGGGGACACTGAAGCTTTCTTT.

CDR3 loop: CASSLVRAGELFF. In DNA form, the CDR3 reads TGTGCCAGCAGCTTAGTCCGGGCCGGGGAGCTGTTTTTT. The chain recombines TRBV11-2 with TRBJ2-2; D not resolved. The CDR3 runs to 13 residues. Trimming left V 1 base short and J 6 bases short, with 6 bases between. Germline CDR1 SGHAT, CDR2 FQNNGV.

This chain joins TRBV7-2 and TRBJ1-2; possible D gene TRBD1, 5 bases. Trimming removed 5 bases at V and 3 bases at J, with 10 bases between. The CDR3 has 13 residues. Per germline, CDR1 SGHTA and CDR2 FQGNSA. The CDR3 region has the DNA TGTGCCAGCAGCCCCCGACAGTACTATGGCTACACCTTC. It translates to CASSPRQYYGYTF.

The chain employs TRBV11-2 and TRBJ2-2; a weak D match, TRBD1 (6 bases). This CDR3 comprises 16 residues. Trimming shortened V by 4 bases and J by 6 bases, and 18 bases separated the two germline ends. The germline V gene has CDR1 SGHAT and CDR2 FQNNGV. The CDR3 DNA is TGTGCCAGCAGCTCCGAACCTGGGACATTGTCCGGGGAGCTGTTTTTT. This sequence encodes CASSSEPGTLSGELFF.

The chain employs TRBV6-1 and TRBJ1-2; possibly TRBD1 for D (5 bases). Trimming pared 3 bases from V and 4 bases from J, leaving 15 bases between. The CDR3 sequence is 15 residues long. CDR1 is MNHNS and CDR2 is SASEGT in the germline V gene. The DNA of the CDR3 is TGTGCCAGCAGTGAGGGGCTGGGGATTCCCTATGGCTACACCTTC. Its protein product is CASSEGLGIPYGYTF.

The V gene is TRBV11-2, the J gene TRBJ1-2; D is uncertain. Germline CDR1 SGHAT, CDR2 FQNNGV. V lost 5 bases and J lost 2, with 18 bases in between. The CDR3 runs to 16 residues. The CDR3: CASSPQGRTANYGYTF. In DNA, the CDR3 is TGTGCCAGCAGCCCCCAAGGGAGAACCGCCAACTATGGCTACACCTTC.